A selection of T cell receptor beta chains follows, all from one sample in a study of beta chain features in type 1 diabetes. Measured with immunoSEQ multiplex PCR; TCRdb has only the in-frame clones, and not every one. Of 20,000 to 30,000 clones listed, 49% are singletons. Source material: stem cell memory CD4+ T cells from blood. All receptors come from a man aged 30 to 45 with type 1 diabetes. The CDR3 runs from the conserved cysteine through the conserved F or W. D genes are given only for firm matches. A row's size may be missing; if present it is once, few, many or a size class.

j_call clone_size v_call d_call cdr3_nt cdr3_aa
TRBJ2-5 . TRBV5-5 TRBD1 TGTGCCAGCAGCCTAACAGGGGTACGGGAAGAGACCCAGTACTTC CASSLTGVREETQYF
TRBJ1-6 few TRBV11-3 . TGTGCCAGCAGGAAAATCCAGGGCTCGAGAAATTCACCCCTCCACTTT CASRKIQGSRNSPLHF
TRBJ2-5 few TRBV7-9 TRBD1 TGTGCCAGCAGCCCAGCAGGGCAGGGGGTTTCAGAGACCCAGTACTTC CASSPAGQGVSETQYF
TRBJ1-3 . TRBV28 . TGTGCCAGCAGTTTCTGGGAGGCTGGAAACACCATATATTTT CASSFWEAGNTIYF
TRBJ2-7 . TRBV6-5 . TGTGCCAGCAGCAGCCCACAGGGTAAGGGCGAGCAGTACTTC CASSSPQGKGEQYF
TRBJ1-2 few TRBV7-9 . TGTGCCAGCAGCCCAGGACAGAACAACTATGGCTACACCTTC CASSPGQNNYGYTF
TRBJ1-6 few TRBV5-1 . TGCGCCAGCAGCTTGGAGGGTCAGACGGGATCACCCCTCCACTTT CASSLEGQTGSPLHF
TRBJ1-5 . TRBV19 . TGTGCCAGTAGCCAGACAGGTGGGAATCAGCCCCAGCATTTT CASSQTGGNQPQHF
TRBJ2-3 . TRBV19 . TGTGCCAGTACAGGGGTCTCTGCCACTAGCACAGATACGCAGTATTTT CASTGVSATSTDTQYF
TRBJ2-6 few TRBV4-2 TRBD1 TGTGCCAGCAGCCATCTAGGGACAGGTCCCCCGGCCGGGGCCAACGTCCTGACTTTC CASSHLGTGPPAGANVLTF